Following are 2 T cell receptor beta chains from one sample sequenced in a study of long-term antiretroviral therapy in people with HIV. Researchers report immunoSEQ v3.0 was run at survey level. Using immunoSEQ multiplex PCR, the repertoire was profiled, and TCRdb retains in-frame clones only, with some absent. The repertoire holds under 4,000 clones, approximately 90% seen once, with less than 5% in the top ten. This specimen consisted of unsorted PBMCs, obtained 0.3 years after starting antiretroviral therapy. Source of these receptors: a woman between 45 and 60 years old with HIV.

V usage is TRBV10-3 and J usage is TRBJ1-1; 7 bases fit TRBD1. This CDR3 spans 13 amino acids. CDR1 is ENHRY and CDR2 is SYGVKD in the germline V gene. CDR3 sequence reads: CGTQGGLNTEAFF. The CDR3 nucleotides read TGTGGCACTCAAGGGGGCTTAAACACTGAAGCTTTCTTT.

This chain connects TRBV19 to TRBJ1-4; 7 nucleotides agree with TRBD1. CDR1 is LNHDA, CDR2 SQIVND, per germline (reference sequence). V lost 5 bases to trimming and J lost 2 bases; unmatched junction nucleotides: 8. CDR3 size: 16 residues. The CDR3 here is CASSLRDSPTNEKLFF. CDR3 DNA: TGTGCCAGTAGTCTCCGGGACAGCCCCACTAATGAAAAACTGTTTTTT.